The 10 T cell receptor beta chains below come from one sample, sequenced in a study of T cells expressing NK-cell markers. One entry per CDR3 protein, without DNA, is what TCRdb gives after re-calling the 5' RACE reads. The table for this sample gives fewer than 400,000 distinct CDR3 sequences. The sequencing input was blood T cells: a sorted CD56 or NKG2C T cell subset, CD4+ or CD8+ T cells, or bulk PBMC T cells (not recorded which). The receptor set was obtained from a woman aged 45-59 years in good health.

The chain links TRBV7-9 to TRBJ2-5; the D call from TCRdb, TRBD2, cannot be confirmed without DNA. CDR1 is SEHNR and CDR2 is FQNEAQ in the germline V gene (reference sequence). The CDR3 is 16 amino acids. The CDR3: CASSLGTSGLQETQYF. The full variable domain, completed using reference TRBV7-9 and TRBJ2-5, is DTGVSQNPRHKITKRGQNVTFRCDPISEHNRLYWYRQTLGQGPEFLTYFQNEAQLEKSRLLSDRFSAERPKGSFSTLEIQRTEQGDSAMYLCASSLGTSGLQETQYFGPGTRLLVL.

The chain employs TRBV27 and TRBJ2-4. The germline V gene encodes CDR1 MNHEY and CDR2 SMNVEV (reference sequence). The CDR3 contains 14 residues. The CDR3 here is CASAEESAKNIQYF.

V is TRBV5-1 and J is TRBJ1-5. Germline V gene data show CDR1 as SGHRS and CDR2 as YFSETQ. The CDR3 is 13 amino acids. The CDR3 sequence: CASSTGGGQPQHF.

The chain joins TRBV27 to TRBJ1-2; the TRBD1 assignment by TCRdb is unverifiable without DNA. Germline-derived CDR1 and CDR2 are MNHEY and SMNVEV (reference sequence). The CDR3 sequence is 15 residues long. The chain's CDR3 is CASRPFRDSWYGYTF.

CDR3 protein: CASRPSGTSGGSSYNEQFF. The J gene is TRBJ2-1, the V gene TRBV7-9; TCRdb gives TRBD2 as the D gene, but with no DNA this cannot be confirmed. CDR1 and CDR2 from the germline V gene are SEHNR and FQNEAQ (reference sequence). CDR3 size: 19 residues. The complete variable domain, with remaining parts taken from reference TRBV7-9 and TRBJ2-1, reads DTGVSQNPRHKITKRGQNVTFRCDPISEHNRLYWYRQTLGQGPEFLTYFQNEAQLEKSRLLSDRFSAERPKGSFSTLEIQRTEQGDSAMYLCASRPSGTSGGSSYNEQFFGPGTRLTVL.

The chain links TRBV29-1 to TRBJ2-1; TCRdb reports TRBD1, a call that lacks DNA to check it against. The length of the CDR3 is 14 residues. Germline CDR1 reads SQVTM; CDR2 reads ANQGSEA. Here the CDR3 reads CSFCPDRGYNEQFF.

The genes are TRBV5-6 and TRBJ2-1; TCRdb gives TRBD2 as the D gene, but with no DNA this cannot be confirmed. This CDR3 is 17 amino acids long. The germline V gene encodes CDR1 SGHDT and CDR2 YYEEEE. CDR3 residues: CASRLLTGELVSNEQFF.

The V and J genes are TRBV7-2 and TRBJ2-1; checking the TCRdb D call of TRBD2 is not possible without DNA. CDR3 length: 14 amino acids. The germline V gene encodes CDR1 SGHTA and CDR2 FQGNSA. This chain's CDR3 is CASSLNAGVDEQFF.

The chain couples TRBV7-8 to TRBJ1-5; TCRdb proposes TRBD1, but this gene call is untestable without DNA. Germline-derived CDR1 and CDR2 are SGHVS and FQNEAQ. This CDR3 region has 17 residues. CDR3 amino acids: CASSHRTGKESNQPQHF.

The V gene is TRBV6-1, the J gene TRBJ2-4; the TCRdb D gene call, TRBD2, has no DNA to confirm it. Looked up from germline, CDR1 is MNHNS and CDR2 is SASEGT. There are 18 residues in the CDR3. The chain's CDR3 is CASRPVLAGTLAKNIQYF.